These T cell receptor beta chains were read from a single sample in a study of radiation and T cells in renal cell carcinoma. Produced via immunoSEQ multiplex PCR; TCRdb's table is partial and in-frame only. The table records tens of thousands of clones, roughly 79% of them present only once. Here the sequenced sample was blood, taken from a patient whose treatment included radiotherapy and nephrectomy. These receptors all stem from a man in his sixties with renal cell carcinoma. CDR3s leave out the opening cysteine and the closing phenylalanine or tryptophan. Each record gives: V gene, J gene, CDR3 protein.

TRBV5-4	TRBJ1-2	ASSLDGDRRYGYT
TRBV25-1	TRBJ2-7	ASSESGTGDYEQY
TRBV2	TRBJ1-4	ASRETSNEKLF
TRBV14	TRBJ2-2	ASSQRGVGELF
TRBV5-1	TRBJ2-2	ASSLELAGAPGAGELF
TRBV2	TRBJ1-2	ASMNSPGNYGYT
TRBV11-3	TRBJ2-2	ASSFAGGTGELF
TRBV7-9	TRBJ1-1	ASSSSDRGANTEAF
TRBV30	TRBJ1-1	AWEGLLNTEAF
TRBV10-3	TRBJ2-2	AISESGTGPSGELF
TRBV7-2	TRBJ1-5	ASRRTGNQPQH
TRBV30	TRBJ2-5	AWSVGTSGETQY
TRBV5-6	TRBJ2-3	ASSFIAGPGTDTQY
TRBV7-9	TRBJ1-5	ASSFGQGNQPQH
TRBV5-1	TRBJ1-1	ASSSGDMNTEAF
TRBV10-3	TRBJ1-5	AISQPGQGASNQPQH
TRBV27	TRBJ1-4	ASSLYNGPPNEKLF
TRBV9	TRBJ1-1	ASSAGTESMNTEAF
TRBV7-9	TRBJ2-3	ASSLAGSTDTQY
TRBV19	TRBJ1-5	ASSIEGNEFSNQPQH
TRBV9	TRBJ2-1	ASSVGLAGGAEQF
TRBV5-1	NA	ASSWAGGVYEQY
TRBV10-3	TRBJ2-1	AISDALDRDEQF
TRBV10-1	TRBJ2-3	ASSGAGTDTQY
TRBV19	TRBJ1-2	ASSIERTALTNYGYT
TRBV28	TRBJ2-1	ASIPGLAGGGQF
TRBV12-5	TRBJ1-6	ASALGSYNSPLH
TRBV7-9	TRBJ1-1	ASSATGFTEAF
TRBV7-9	TRBJ1-1	ASSSHRTPNTEAF
TRBV7-9	TRBJ1-3	ASSLEGVSGNTIY
TRBV5-1	TRBJ2-1	ASSARDRGSDEQF
TRBV11-3	TRBJ1-1	ASSIPGQGYEEGPEAF
TRBV19	TRBJ1-5	ASSIEQGNQPQH
TRBV7-6	TRBJ2-2	ASSLALSGELF
TRBV4-3	TRBJ1-3	ASSQDRPGLEGTIY
TRBV9	TRBJ2-2	ASSAPGGYTGELF
TRBV30	TRBJ2-5	AWSARTILETQY